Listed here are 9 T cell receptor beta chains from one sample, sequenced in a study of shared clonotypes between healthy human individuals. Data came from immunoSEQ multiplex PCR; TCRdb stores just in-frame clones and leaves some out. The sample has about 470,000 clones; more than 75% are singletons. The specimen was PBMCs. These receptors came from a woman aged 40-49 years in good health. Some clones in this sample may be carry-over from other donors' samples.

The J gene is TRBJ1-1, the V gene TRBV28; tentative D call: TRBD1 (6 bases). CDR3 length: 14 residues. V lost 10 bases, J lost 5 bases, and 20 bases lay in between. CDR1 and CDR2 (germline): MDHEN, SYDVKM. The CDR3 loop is CATLESGGGTEAFF. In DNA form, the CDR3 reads TGTGCCACTTTAGAGTCGGGGGGCGGAACTGAAGCTTTCTTT.

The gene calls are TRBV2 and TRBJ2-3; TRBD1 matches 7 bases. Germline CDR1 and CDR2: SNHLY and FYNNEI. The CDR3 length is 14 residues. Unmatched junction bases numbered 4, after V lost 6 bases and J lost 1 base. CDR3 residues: CASRSGTGTDTQYF. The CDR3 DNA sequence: TGTGCCAGCAGATCCGGGACAGGCACAGATACGCAGTATTTT.

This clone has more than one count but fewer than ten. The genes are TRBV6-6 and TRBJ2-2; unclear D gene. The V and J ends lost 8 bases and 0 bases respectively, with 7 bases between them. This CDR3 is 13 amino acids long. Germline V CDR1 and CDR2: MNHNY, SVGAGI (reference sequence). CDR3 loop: CASHASNTGELFF. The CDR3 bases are TGTGCCAGCCATGCTTCGAACACCGGGGAGCTGTTTTTT.

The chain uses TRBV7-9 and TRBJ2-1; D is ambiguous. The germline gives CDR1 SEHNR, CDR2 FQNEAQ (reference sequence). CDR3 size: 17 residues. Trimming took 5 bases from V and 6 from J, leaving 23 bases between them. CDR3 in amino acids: CASSPWDSPSSINEQFF. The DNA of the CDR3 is TGTGCCAGCAGCCCATGGGATAGCCCATCGAGTATCAATGAGCAGTTCTTC.

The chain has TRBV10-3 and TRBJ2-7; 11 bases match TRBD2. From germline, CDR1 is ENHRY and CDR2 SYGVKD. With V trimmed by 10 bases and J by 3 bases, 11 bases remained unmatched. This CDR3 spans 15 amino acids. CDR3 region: CATRTGTSGNYEQYF. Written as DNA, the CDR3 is TGTGCCACCCGGACCGGGACTAGCGGTAACTACGAGCAGTACTTC.

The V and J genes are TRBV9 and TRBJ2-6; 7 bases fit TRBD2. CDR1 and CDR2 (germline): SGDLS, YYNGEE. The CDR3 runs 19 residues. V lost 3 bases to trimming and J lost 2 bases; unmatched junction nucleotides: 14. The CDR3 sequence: CASSGGVGLERPGANVLTF. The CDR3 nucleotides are TGTGCCAGCAGCGGAGGGGTTGGACTAGAAAGGCCTGGGGCCAACGTCCTGACTTTC.

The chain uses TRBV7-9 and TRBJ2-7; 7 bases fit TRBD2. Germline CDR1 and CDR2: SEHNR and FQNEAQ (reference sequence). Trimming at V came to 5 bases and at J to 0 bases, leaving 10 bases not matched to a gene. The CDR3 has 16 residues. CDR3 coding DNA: TGTGCCAGCAGCACCCTCCTTCGCGGGAGCTCCTACGAGCAGTACTTC. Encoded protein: CASSTLLRGSSYEQYF. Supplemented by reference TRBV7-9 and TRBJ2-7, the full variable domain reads DTGVSQNPRHKITKRGQNVTFRCDPISEHNRLYWYRQTLGQGPEFLTYFQNEAQLEKSRLLSDRFSAERPKGSFSTLEIQRTEQGDSAMYLCASSTLLRGSSYEQYFGPGTRLTVT.

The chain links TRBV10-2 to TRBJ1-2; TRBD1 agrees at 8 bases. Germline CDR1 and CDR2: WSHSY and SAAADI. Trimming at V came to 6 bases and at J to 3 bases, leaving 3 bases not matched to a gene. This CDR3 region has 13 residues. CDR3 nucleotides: TGCGCCAGCAGCCTGGGACAGGACTATGGCTACACCTTC. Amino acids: CASSLGQDYGYTF.

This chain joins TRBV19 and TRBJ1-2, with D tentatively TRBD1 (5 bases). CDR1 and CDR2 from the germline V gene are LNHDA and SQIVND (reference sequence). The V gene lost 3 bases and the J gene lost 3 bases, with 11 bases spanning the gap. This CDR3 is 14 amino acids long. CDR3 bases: TGTGCCAGTAGTATCCCAGGGATTGACTATGGCTACACCTTC. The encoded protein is CASSIPGIDYGYTF.